This is a list of T cell receptor beta chains from one sample in a study of healthy donors' naive CD4 and CD8 T cells. TCRdb fed the reads into MiXCR, producing one record per CDR3 protein. The sample contains 150,000 to 200,000 distinct CDR3 sequences, around 74% of which appear only once. The specimen was naive CD4+ and CD8+ T cells sorted from blood, pooled from several donors. The receptors were sampled from a pool of human donors in good health; the sample pools cells from several healthy donors. CDR3s leave out the opening cysteine and the closing phenylalanine or tryptophan. Only part of the rows carry a size: once, few, many, or a class if the clone is expanded.

j_gene	abundance	v_gene	CDR3aa
TRBJ2-7	.	TRBV5-6	ASSPRGFGEQY
TRBJ2-3	.	TRBV27	ASSLLRGSTDTQY
TRBJ1-5	.	TRBV30	AWSPTPKLNQPQH
TRBJ2-7	once	TRBV10-2	ASSVRDRADEQY
TRBJ1-2	.	TRBV29-1	SVEDLAAGYGYT
TRBJ2-5	.	TRBV10-3	AISRTVQETQY
TRBJ1-2	.	TRBV28	AIQDDRGSGGYT
TRBJ2-5	once	TRBV29-1	SVEEGTGEGTQY
TRBJ2-1	once	TRBV29-1	SVRSMRTIQGDYNEQF
TRBJ2-5	.	TRBV11-2	ASSLERKETQY
TRBJ1-1	.	TRBV19	ASSIDGSTEAF
TRBJ1-2	.	TRBV29-1	SVRDRGPEGYT
TRBJ1-2	.	TRBV30	AAEWRAPSYRGYT
TRBJ2-5	.	TRBV6-5	ASSGRGQETQY